This T cell receptor beta chain was obtained from a study of T cell responses to AZD1222 COVID-19 vaccine. Overall study findings and caveats: Females outnumbered males among donors, who were mostly white British; clonal diversity was possibly underestimated. After two AZD1222 doses, spike-specific TCR breadth and depth rose versus day 0. Vaccine-associated CD4 TCRs spanned spike, dominant at 160-218 and 743-854. At study baseline, merely five or six AZD1222 recipients were seropositive.

Repertoires were generated with immunoSEQ multiplex PCR, while TCRdb's copy carries only in-frame clones and drops some. The sample holds 80,000 to 95,000 clones; just over 90% are singletons and the top ten take 5% to 5.5%. Concerning this clone: Its antigen is still unknown.

The specimen was peripheral blood, collected on day 0 of AZD1222 vaccination. This TCR was recovered from an adult in good health.

This chain's CDR3 is CASSLDGHGSVTEAFF. CDR3 in DNA: TGTGCCAGCAGCTTAGACGGACACGGTTCGGTCACTGAAGCTTTCTTT. V gene TRBV11-2 combines with J gene TRBJ1-1, with D possibly matching TRBD1 (5 bases). The CDR3 spans 16 residues. Germline V CDR1 and CDR2: SGHAT, FQNNGV. Trimming shortened V by 0 bases and J by 4 bases, and 15 bases separated the two germline ends.